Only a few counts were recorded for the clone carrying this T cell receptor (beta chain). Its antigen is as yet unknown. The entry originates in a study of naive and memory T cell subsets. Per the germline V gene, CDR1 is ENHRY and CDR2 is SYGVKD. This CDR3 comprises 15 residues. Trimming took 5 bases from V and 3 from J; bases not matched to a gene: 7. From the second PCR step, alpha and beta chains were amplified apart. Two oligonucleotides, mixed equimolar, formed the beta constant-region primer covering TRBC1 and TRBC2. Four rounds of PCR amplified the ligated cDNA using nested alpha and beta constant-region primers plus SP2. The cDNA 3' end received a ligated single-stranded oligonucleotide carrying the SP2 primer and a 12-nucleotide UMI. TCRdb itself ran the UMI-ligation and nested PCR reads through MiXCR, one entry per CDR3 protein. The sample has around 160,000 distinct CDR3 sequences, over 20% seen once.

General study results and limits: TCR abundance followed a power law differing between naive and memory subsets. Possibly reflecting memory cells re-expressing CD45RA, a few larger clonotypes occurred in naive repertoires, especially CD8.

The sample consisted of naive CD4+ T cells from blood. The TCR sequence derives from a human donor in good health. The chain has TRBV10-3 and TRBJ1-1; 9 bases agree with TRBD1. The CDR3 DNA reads TGTGCCATCAGTCTGACAGGGGGAGAGGACACTGAAGCTTTCTTT. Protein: CAISLTGGEDTEAFF.